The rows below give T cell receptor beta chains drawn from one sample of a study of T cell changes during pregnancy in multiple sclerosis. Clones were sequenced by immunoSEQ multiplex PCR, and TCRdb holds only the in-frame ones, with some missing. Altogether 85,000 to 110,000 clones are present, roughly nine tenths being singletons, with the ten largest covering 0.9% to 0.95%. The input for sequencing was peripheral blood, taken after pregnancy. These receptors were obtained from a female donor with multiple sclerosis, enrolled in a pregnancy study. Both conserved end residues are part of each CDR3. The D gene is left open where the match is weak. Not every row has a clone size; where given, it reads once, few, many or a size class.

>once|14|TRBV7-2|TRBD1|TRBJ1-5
CASSLGTGGVPQHF
TGTGCCAGCAGCTTAGGGACAGGGGGGGTACCCCAGCATTTT
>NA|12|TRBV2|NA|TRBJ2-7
CASSEATHEQYF
TGTGCCAGCAGTGAAGCAACTCACGAGCAGTACTTC
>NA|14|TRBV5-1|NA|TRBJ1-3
CASSLAGERNTIYF
TGCGCCAGCAGCTTGGCGGGGGAGAGAAACACCATATATTTT
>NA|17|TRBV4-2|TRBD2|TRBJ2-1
CASSATSGGFLYNEQFF
TGTGCCAGCAGCGCCACTAGCGGGGGTTTCCTGTACAATGAGCAGTTCTTC
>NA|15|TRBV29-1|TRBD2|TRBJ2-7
CSVEQGLAGGVEQYF
TGCAGCGTTGAACAGGGACTAGCGGGAGGAGTCGAGCAGTACTTC
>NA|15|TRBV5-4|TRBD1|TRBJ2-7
CASSVWVTGAHEQYF
TGTGCCAGCAGCGTTTGGGTTACAGGGGCCCACGAGCAGTACTTC
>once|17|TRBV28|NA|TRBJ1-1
CASSFNPREGQNTEAFF
TGTGCCAGCAGTTTTAACCCCAGGGAGGGGCAGAACACTGAAGCTTTCTTT
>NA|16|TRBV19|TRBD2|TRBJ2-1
CASSAIAGGPYNEQFF
TGTGCCAGTAGTGCGATAGCGGGGGGACCCTACAATGAGCAGTTCTTC
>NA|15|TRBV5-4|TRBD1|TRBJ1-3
CASSSTGALGNTIYF
TGTGCCAGCAGCAGCACAGGGGCACTCGGAAACACCATATATTTT
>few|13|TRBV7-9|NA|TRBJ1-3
CATDPRGVNTIYF
TGTGCCACAGACCCCCGGGGTGTAAACACCATATATTTT
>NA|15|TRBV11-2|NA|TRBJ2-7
CASSLSPDSTYEQYF
TGTGCCAGCAGCTTATCACCGGACAGTACCTACGAGCAGTACTTC
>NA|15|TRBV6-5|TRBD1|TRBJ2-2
CASSYGQAFTGELFF
TGTGCCAGCAGTTACGGACAGGCCTTCACCGGGGAGCTGTTTTTT
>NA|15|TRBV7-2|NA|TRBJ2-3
CASSLYQGKTDTQYF
TGTGCCAGCAGCTTATATCAGGGGAAGACAGATACGCAGTATTTT
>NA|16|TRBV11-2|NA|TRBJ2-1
CASSLLALSSYNEQFF
TGTGCCAGCAGCCTCCTAGCGCTGAGCTCCTACAATGAGCAGTTCTTC
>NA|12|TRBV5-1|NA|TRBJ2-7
CASSLSGYEQYF
TGCGCCAGCAGCTTGAGCGGCTACGAGCAGTACTTC
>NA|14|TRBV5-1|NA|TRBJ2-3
CASSRGQSTDTQYF
TGCGCCAGCAGCAGGGGTCAGAGCACAGATACGCAGTATTTT
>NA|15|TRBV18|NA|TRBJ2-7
CASSRLGGQPYEQYF
TGTGCCAGCTCACGCCTGGGGGGACAGCCCTACGAGCAGTACTTC
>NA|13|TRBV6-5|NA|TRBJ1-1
CASGPIRGTEAFF
TGTGCCAGCGGCCCAATACGGGGCACTGAAGCTTTCTTT
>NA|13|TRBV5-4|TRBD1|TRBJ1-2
CASSAGTGEGYTF
TGTGCCAGCAGCGCCGGGACAGGAGAGGGCTACACCTTC
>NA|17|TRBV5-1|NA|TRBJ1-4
CASSLAVRGALGEKLFF
TGCGCCAGCAGCTTGGCGGTCAGGGGCGCCCTTGGAGAAAAACTGTTTTTT
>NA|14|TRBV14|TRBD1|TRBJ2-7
CASSQDRGRAEQYF
TGTGCCAGCAGCCAAGACAGGGGGCGCGCCGAGCAGTACTTC
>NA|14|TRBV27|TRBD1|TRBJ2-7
CASSLTGGFYEQYF
TGTGCCAGCAGTCTGACAGGGGGCTTCTACGAGCAGTACTTC
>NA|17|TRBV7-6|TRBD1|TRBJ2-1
CASSRDRGPSLNNEQFF
TGTGCCAGCAGTCGAGACAGGGGGCCGAGTCTGAACAATGAGCAGTTCTTC
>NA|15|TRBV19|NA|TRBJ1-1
CASSRGSPLNTEAFF
TGTGCCAGTAGCCGGGGGAGCCCCCTGAACACTGAAGCTTTCTTT
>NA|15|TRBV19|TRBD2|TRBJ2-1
CASGTSGSPGNEQFF
TGTGCCAGTGGGACTAGCGGGAGTCCGGGGAATGAGCAGTTCTTC
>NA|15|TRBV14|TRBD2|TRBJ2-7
CASSQLAVLTYEQYF
TGTGCCAGCAGCCAGCTAGCGGTCCTCACCTACGAGCAGTACTTC
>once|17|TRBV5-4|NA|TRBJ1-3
CASSREITSFSGNTIYF
TGCGCCAGCAGCCGGGAAATCACCTCCTTCTCTGGAAACACCATATATTTT
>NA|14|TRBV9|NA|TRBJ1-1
CASSPPGEGTEAFF
TGTGCCAGCAGCCCTCCCGGGGAAGGCACTGAAGCTTTCTTT
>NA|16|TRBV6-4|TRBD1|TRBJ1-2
CASSDPSGGLNYGYTF
TGTGCCAGCAGTGACCCATCAGGGGGTTTGAACTATGGCTACACCTTC
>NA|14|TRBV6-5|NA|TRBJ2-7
CASSYSEGPYEQYF
TGTGCCAGCAGTTACTCGGAGGGTCCCTACGAGCAGTACTTC
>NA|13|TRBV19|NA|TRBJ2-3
CASSSGITDTQYF
TGTGCCAGTAGTAGCGGTATCACAGATACGCAGTATTTT
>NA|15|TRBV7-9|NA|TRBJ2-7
CASSTRQSFPYEQYF
TGTGCCAGCAGCACTCGACAGTCCTTTCCCTACGAGCAGTACTTC
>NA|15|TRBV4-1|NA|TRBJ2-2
CASSLRDWETGELFF
TGCGCCAGCAGCCTCAGGGATTGGGAAACCGGGGAGCTGTTTTTT
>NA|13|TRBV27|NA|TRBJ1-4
CASRETGREKLFF
TGTGCCAGCAGAGAGACAGGTCGGGAAAAACTGTTTTTT
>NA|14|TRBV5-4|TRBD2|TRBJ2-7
CASSLETTGTRLYF
TGTGCCAGCAGCTTGGAAACAACCGGGACTAGACTGTACTTC
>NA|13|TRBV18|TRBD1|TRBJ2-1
CASSPRDSNEQFF
TGTGCCAGCTCACCACGGGACAGCAATGAGCAGTTCTTC
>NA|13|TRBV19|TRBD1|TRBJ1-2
CASSTDRAYGYTF
TGTGCCAGTAGTACGGACAGGGCCTATGGCTACACCTTC
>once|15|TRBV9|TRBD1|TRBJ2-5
CASSGRTGPQETQYF
TGTGCCAGCAGCGGACGGACAGGGCCCCAAGAGACCCAGTACTTC
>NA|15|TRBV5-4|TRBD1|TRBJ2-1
CASSSPGTGLNEQFF
TGTGCCAGCAGCTCCCCCGGGACAGGTCTAAATGAGCAGTTCTTC
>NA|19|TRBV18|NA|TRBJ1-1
CASSSKAGYGTYLNTEAFF
TGTGCCAGCTCATCTAAGGCGGGTTACGGGACATATTTGAACACTGAAGCTTTCTTT
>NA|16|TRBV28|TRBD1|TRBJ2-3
CASSPMGQGRTDTQYF
TGTGCCAGCAGTCCCATGGGACAGGGACGCACAGATACGCAGTATTTT
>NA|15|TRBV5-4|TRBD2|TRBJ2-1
CASSFGLAVNNEQFF
TGTGCCAGCAGCTTCGGCCTAGCGGTGAACAATGAGCAGTTCTTC
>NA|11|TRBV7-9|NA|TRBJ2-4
CASSVQVIQYF
TGTGCCAGCAGCGTACAGGTGATTCAGTACTTC
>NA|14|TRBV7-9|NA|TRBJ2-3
CASSLLETGDTQYF
TGTGCCAGCAGCCTTCTCGAGACAGGAGATACGCAGTATTTT
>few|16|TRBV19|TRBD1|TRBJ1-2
CASSGGTARASRGYTF
TGTGCCAGTAGTGGCGGGACAGCGAGGGCTTCGCGGGGCTACACCTTC